Following are 6 T cell receptor beta chains from one sample sequenced in a study of regulatory T cells in long-lasting Graves disease. Time point given: newly diagnosed GD, antithyroid drugs for less than 3 months. Researchers made the TCR library from RNA that was extracted from PBMCs. CDR3-region Arm-PCR and iRepertoire HTBI primers produced the TCR beta libraries. TCRdb reprocessed the multiplex PCR reads with MiXCR, giving one entry per CDR3 protein. The sample has about 540,000 distinct CDR3 sequences, 13% seen once. These sequences were also reported in another study, on T cells in Graves' hyperthyroidism and ophthalmopathy.

The input for sequencing was peripheral blood mononuclear cells (PBMCs), taken at new diagnosis, from a patient treated with antithyroid drugs. The receptors shown here come from a man between 25 and 39 years old with Graves disease.

The table lists this clonotype with many counts. J is TRBJ1-2 and V is TRBV20-1; tentative D call: TRBD1 (5 bases). The CDR3 has 14 amino acids. V dropped 3 bases and J dropped 0 bases, with 11 bases sitting between them. Looked up from germline, CDR1 is DFQATT and CDR2 is SNEGSKA (reference sequence). The CDR3 sequence: CSARGDLSNYGYTF. CDR3 bases: TGCAGTGCTAGGGGGGACCTCTCTAACTATGGCTACACCTTC.

This clonotype was found a few times. V is TRBV3-1 and J is TRBJ2-6, with 11 bases lining up with TRBD2. Germline V CDR1 and CDR2: LGHDT, YNNKEL (reference sequence). The CDR3 runs 22 residues. Losses at the gene ends were 0 bases for V and 1 base for J; bases not matched to a gene: 14. The CDR3 DNA is TGTGCCAGCAGCCAAGATTACGGATCGACTAGCGGGACTCGATCTGGGGCCAACGTCCTGACTTTC. This sequence encodes CASSQDYGSTSGTRSGANVLTF.

The CDR3 region has the DNA TGTGCCAGCAGCCAAGACAGGGGTAACTATGGCTACACCTTC. Its protein is CASSQDRGNYGYTF. The rearrangement uses TRBV14 and TRBJ1-2; perhaps TRBD1 as D (6 bases). Germline lookup yields CDR1 SGHDN and CDR2 FVKESK. Trimming cost V 0 bases and J 1 base, with 6 bases left between them. This CDR3 has 14 amino acids. The variable domain in full, completed from reference TRBV14 and TRBJ1-2, reads EAGVTQFPSHSVIEKGQTVTLRCDPISGHDNLYWYRRVMGKEIKFLLHFVKESKQDESGMPNNRFLAERTGGTYSTLKVQPAELEDSGVYFCASSQDRGNYGYTFGSGTRLTVV.

V usage is TRBV10-3 and J usage is TRBJ2-6; possibly TRBD2 for D (5 bases). CDR1 and CDR2 (germline): ENHRY, SYGVKD. This CDR3 is built from 15 residues. Deletions cut 3 bases from V and 4 bases from J, with 10 bases between. The DNA of the CDR3 is TGTGCCATCAGTGAATCCTCGGGGGGGGCCAACGTCCTGACTTTC. It codes for CAISESSGGANVLTF.

This clonotype was seen at least ten times. This rearrangement joins TRBV12-3 or TRBV12-4 to TRBJ2-1; no definite D call. The CDR3 sequence is 14 residues long. The V end was cut by 6 bases, the J end by 0 bases, with 9 bases between. The CDR3 spells CASRSEISYNEQFF. CDR3 coding DNA: TGTGCCAGCAGATCAGAGATCTCCTACAATGAGCAGTTCTTC.

This clonotype was counted between two and nine times. The CDR3 DNA reads TGTGCCAGCGGGGGTGGGGGGACTTATTCCTCTGGGGCCAACGTCCTGACTTTC. Its protein is CASGGGGTYSSGANVLTF. The chain combines TRBV6-2 or TRBV6-3 with TRBJ2-6, with a weak D call TRBD2 (6 bases). Trimming removed 8 bases from V and 0 bases from J, with 20 bases in between. This CDR3 spans 18 amino acids. Per the germline V gene, CDR1 is MNHEY and CDR2 is SVGEGT.